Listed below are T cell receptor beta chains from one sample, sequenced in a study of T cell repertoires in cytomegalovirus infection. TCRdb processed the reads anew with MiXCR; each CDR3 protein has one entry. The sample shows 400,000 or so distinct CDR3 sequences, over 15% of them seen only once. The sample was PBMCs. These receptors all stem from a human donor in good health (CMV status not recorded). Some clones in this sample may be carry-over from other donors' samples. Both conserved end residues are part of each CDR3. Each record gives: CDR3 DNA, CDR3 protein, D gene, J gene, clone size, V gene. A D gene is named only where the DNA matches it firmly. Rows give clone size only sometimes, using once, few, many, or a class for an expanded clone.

DNA: TGTGCCAGCAGTCAGACTGACAGTAACTATGGCTACACCTTC
CDR3: CASSQTDSNYGYTF
D: -
J: TRBJ1-2
size: few
V: TRBV6-1

DNA: TGTGCCAGCACGGGACAGGGCGGTGAAAAACTGTTTTTT
CDR3: CASTGQGGEKLFF
D: TRBD1
J: TRBJ1-4
size: -
V: TRBV2

DNA: TGTGCCAGCAGCTTAGCGGAGGCGCTGTTCTCTGGCACCATATATTTT
CDR3: CASSLAEALFSGTIYF
D: -
J: TRBJ1-3
size: few
V: TRBV7-2

DNA: TGTGCCAGCAGTTTAGAGGACTTAGGGCCTTTGGGCACAGATACGCAGTATTTT
CDR3: CASSLEDLGPLGTDTQYF
D: -
J: TRBJ2-3
size: many
V: TRBV28

DNA: TGTGCCAGCAGTTACTGGGACAGGGGGGGCCATGAGCAGTTCTTC
CDR3: CASSYWDRGGHEQFF
D: TRBD1
J: TRBJ2-1
size: -
V: TRBV6-2/TRBV6-3

DNA: TGTGCCAGCAGCAGACTAGCGGGGGCCTACGAGCAGTACTTC
CDR3: CASSRLAGAYEQYF
D: TRBD2
J: TRBJ2-7
size: -
V: TRBV12-3/TRBV12-4

DNA: TGTGCCAGCACCCAGGGATTTGCTTACACTGAAGCTTTCTTT
CDR3: CASTQGFAYTEAFF
D: -
J: TRBJ1-1
size: -
V: TRBV5-4

DNA: TGTGCCACCTCCAGCGGGAGGTTACTCTACAATGAGCAGTTCTTC
CDR3: CATSSGRLLYNEQFF
D: TRBD2
J: TRBJ2-1
size: few
V: TRBV15

DNA: TGTGCCAGCAGTTTAATCGGGGGCGCGTTGGATACGCAGTATTTT
CDR3: CASSLIGGALDTQYF
D: -
J: TRBJ2-3
size: -
V: TRBV12-3/TRBV12-4

DNA: TGTGCCAGCAGTTCTCTAGCGGGAGCAGCCAATGAGCAGTTCTTC
CDR3: CASSSLAGAANEQFF
D: TRBD2
J: TRBJ2-1
size: -
V: TRBV6-5

DNA: TGTGCCAGCAGTTTACTCCGGAATTCACCCCTCCACTTT
CDR3: CASSLLRNSPLHF
D: -
J: TRBJ1-6
size: -
V: TRBV12-3/TRBV12-4

DNA: TGTGCCAGCACCCCGGGTCGACAGGGCTACAATGAGCAGTTCTTC
CDR3: CASTPGRQGYNEQFF
D: TRBD1
J: TRBJ2-1
size: -
V: TRBV11-2

DNA: TGTGCCAGCAGCTTGTCTTCCAGGACAGGGGGGCTTTATTCACCCCTCCACTTT
CDR3: CASSLSSRTGGLYSPLHF
D: TRBD1
J: TRBJ1-6
size: -
V: TRBV5-4

DNA: TGTGCCAGTACCCCCAGGAACTCCTACGAGCAGTACTTC
CDR3: CASTPRNSYEQYF
D: -
J: TRBJ2-7
size: many
V: TRBV19

DNA: TGTGCCAGCAGCCTTCCTAGCGGGAGGGCCAGCCCAGATACGCAGTATTTT
CDR3: CASSLPSGRASPDTQYF
D: TRBD2
J: TRBJ2-3
size: few
V: TRBV7-2

DNA: TGTGCCAGCAGCTTAGAGTCAGGACGCAGCGGGCTCTACGAGCAGTACTTC
CDR3: CASSLESGRSGLYEQYF
D: -
J: TRBJ2-7
size: many
V: TRBV7-2

DNA: TGCAGTGCTAGAGATCTGCGCGGCGGGGAGACCCAGTACTTC
CDR3: CSARDLRGGETQYF
D: -
J: TRBJ2-5
size: few
V: TRBV20-1

DNA: TGTGCCAGCAGCTTAGACCCGTGGGGAGAGACCCAGTACTTC
CDR3: CASSLDPWGETQYF
D: -
J: TRBJ2-5
size: many
V: TRBV7-6

DNA: TGTGCCAGCAGCCCCTCCGACCGGAGCAATCAGCCCCAGCATTTT
CDR3: CASSPSDRSNQPQHF
D: -
J: TRBJ1-5
size: -
V: TRBV4-2

DNA: TGCAGTGCCGGTAGCGGGGGGTTCTCCTTCTCCTACAATGAGCAGTTCTTC
CDR3: CSAGSGGFSFSYNEQFF
D: TRBD2
J: TRBJ2-1
size: -
V: TRBV20-1

DNA: TGTGCCAGCAGCCGTCGACTAGCGGGGGGGCAAGAGACCCAGTACTTC
CDR3: CASSRRLAGGQETQYF
D: TRBD2
J: TRBJ2-5
size: many
V: TRBV7-2

DNA: TGTGCCAGCAGTGATTTTAAAACAGTACAATTGGGAACCCAAGGCAATGAGCAGTTCTTC
CDR3: CASSDFKTVQLGTQGNEQFF
D: -
J: TRBJ2-1
size: -
V: TRBV2

DNA: TGTGCCAGCAGTTTATCCTTAGAGGGACAGCAATCCTACGAGCAGTACTTC
CDR3: CASSLSLEGQQSYEQYF
D: TRBD1
J: TRBJ2-7
size: few
V: TRBV28

DNA: TGTGCCAGCAGCCAGGGGGGGGACTCCCTGCCATCCTACGAGCAGTACTTC
CDR3: CASSQGGDSLPSYEQYF
D: TRBD2
J: TRBJ2-7
size: few
V: TRBV3-1

DNA: TGTGCCAGCAGCTTGGGCAGCGTAGCCTACGAGCAGTACTTC
CDR3: CASSLGSVAYEQYF
D: -
J: TRBJ2-7
size: -
V: TRBV7-8

DNA: TGCAGCGGGCAACAGGGGATTCAAGAGACCCAGTACTTC
CDR3: CSGQQGIQETQYF
D: TRBD1
J: TRBJ2-5
size: -
V: TRBV29-1

DNA: TGTGCCAGCAGTGCCGCAGAGCGGGCCCTCCCGTTCTTC
CDR3: CASSAAERALPFF
D: -
J: TRBJ2-1
size: -
V: TRBV2

DNA: TGCGCCAGCAGCCACTTGAGCCAGGGGGCGAGGGAGCAGTACTTC
CDR3: CASSHLSQGAREQYF
D: TRBD1
J: TRBJ2-7
size: few
V: TRBV5-1

DNA: TGTGCCAGCAGCCCCCGACCCCTCCAGGCCTCTGGGGCCAACGTCCTGACTTTC
CDR3: CASSPRPLQASGANVLTF
D: -
J: TRBJ2-6
size: many
V: TRBV7-2

DNA: TGTGCCATCAGTGAAAAGGCAGAAACTAATGAAAAACTGTTTTTT
CDR3: CAISEKAETNEKLFF
D: -
J: TRBJ1-4
size: many
V: TRBV10-3

DNA: TGCAGTGCTAGTGGCTCCGCGGCCCAGTACTTC
CDR3: CSASGSAAQYF
D: -
J: TRBJ2-5
size: -
V: TRBV20-1

DNA: TGTGCCAGCAGTTTAATCGCGGGTGGGGCTTTCTTT
CDR3: CASSLIAGGAFF
D: -
J: TRBJ1-1
size: -
V: TRBV12-3/TRBV12-4